The text below deals with one TCR beta chain. Its target is unknown. From germline, CDR1 is SGHTA and CDR2 FQGNSA. This CDR3 comprises 12 residues. V lost 1 base, J lost 4 bases, and 5 bases lay in between. The sample belongs to a study of CD8+CD57+ T cells in acquired aplastic anemia. Across the study: Mean DNA quantity obtained from sorted CD4+ and CD8+ cells was 3 to 3.5 ug.

Using genomic DNA as the template, TCR beta VDJ and CDR3 profiling was carried out. Each CDR3 protein is one row after TCRdb ran MiXCR on the reads. The sample has around 200,000 distinct CDR3 sequences, roughly 53% seen once. Patients sequenced had flow cytometry evidence of CD8+CD57+ cell expansion. Study observations and caveats: Both patients and controls carried the same twenty-nine CD8+ CDR3 sequences.

The chain joins TRBV7-2 to TRBJ2-7; D call uncertain. The sequence came from a human donor with aplastic anemia. The sequenced material came from sorted CD4+, CD8+, or CD8+CD57+ T cells (not recorded which) from PBMCs. The CDR3 here is CASSLDWYEQYF. The CDR3 nucleotides read TGTGCCAGCAGCTTAGACTGGTACGAGCAGTACTTC.